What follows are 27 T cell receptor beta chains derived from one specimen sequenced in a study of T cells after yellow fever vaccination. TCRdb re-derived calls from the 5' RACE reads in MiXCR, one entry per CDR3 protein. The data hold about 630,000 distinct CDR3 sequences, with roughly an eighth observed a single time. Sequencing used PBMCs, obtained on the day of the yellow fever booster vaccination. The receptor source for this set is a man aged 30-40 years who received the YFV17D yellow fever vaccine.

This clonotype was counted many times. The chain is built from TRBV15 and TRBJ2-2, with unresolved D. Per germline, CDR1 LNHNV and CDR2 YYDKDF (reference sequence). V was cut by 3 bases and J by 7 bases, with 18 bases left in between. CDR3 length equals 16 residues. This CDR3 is CATSSHANPEVGELFF. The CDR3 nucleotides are TGTGCCACCAGCAGTCATGCTAATCCCGAGGTCGGGGAGCTGTTTTTT.

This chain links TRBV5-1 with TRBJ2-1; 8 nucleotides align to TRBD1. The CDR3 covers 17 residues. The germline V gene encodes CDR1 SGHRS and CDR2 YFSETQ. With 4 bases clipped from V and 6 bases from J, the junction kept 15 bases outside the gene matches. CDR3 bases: TGCGCCAGCAGCCAAGGGACAGGACTAACAATCCGCAATGAGCAGTTCTTC. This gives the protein CASSQGTGLTIRNEQFF.

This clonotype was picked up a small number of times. The CDR3, as DNA: TGCAGTTTGACAGGGGCTTTCTACGAGCAGTACTTC. This encodes CSLTGAFYEQYF. The rearrangement uses TRBV20-1 and TRBJ2-7; 8 bases match TRBD1. Germline V lookup: CDR1 DFQATT, CDR2 SNEGSKA (reference sequence). The trim removed 8 bases at V and 3 bases at J, leaving 6 bases unmatched. This CDR3 is 12 amino acids long.

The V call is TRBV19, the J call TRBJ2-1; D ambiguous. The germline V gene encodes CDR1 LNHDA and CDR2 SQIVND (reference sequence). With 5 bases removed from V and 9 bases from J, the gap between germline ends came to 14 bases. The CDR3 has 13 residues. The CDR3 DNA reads TGTGCCAGTAGTCGCGACTGGAACAGTGAGCAGTTCTTC. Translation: CASSRDWNSEQFF.

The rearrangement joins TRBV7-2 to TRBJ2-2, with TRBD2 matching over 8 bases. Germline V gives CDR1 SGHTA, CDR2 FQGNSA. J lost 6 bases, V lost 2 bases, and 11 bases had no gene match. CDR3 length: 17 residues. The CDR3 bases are TGTGCCAGCAGCTTAAGGAGGGGGACTAGTTCCGCCGGGGAGCTGTTTTTT. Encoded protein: CASSLRRGTSSAGELFF.

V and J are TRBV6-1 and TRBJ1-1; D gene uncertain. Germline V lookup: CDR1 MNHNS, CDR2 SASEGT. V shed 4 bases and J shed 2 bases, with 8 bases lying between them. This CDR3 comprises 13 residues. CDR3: CASSGYFNTEAFF. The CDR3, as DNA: TGTGCCAGCAGTGGATATTTTAACACTGAAGCTTTCTTT.

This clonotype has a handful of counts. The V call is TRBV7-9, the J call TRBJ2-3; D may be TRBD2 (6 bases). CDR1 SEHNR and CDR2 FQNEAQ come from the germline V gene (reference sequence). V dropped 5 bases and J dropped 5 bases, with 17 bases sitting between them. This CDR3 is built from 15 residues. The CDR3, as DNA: TGTGCCAGCAGCGGCGGGGTGGGTCGACGAGATACGCAGTATTTT. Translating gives CASSGGVGRRDTQYF.

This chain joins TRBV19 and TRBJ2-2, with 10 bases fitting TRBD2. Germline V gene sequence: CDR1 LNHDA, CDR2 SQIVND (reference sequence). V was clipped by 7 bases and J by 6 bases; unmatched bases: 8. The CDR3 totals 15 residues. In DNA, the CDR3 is TGTGCCAGTACCCCTTTGCTAGCGGGGGCCGGGGAGCTGTTTTTT. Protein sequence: CASTPLLAGAGELFF.

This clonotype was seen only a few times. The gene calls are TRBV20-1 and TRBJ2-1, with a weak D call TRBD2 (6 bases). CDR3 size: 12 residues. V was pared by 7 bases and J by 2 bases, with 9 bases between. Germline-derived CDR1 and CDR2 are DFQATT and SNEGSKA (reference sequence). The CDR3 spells CSGTNPYNEQFF. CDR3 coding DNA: TGCAGTGGGACTAACCCCTACAATGAGCAGTTCTTC.

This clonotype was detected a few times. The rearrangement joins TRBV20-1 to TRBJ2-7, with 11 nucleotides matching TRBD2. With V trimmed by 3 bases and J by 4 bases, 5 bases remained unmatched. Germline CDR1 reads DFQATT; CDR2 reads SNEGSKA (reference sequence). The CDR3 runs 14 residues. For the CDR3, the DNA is TGCAGTGCTAGGACTAGCGGGAAGGGGTACGAGCAGTACTTC. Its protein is CSARTSGKGYEQYF.

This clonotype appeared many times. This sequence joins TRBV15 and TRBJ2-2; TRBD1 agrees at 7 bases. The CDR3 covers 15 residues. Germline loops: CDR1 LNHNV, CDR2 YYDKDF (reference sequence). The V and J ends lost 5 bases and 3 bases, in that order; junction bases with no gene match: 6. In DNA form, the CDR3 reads TGTGCCACCAGCCAAAATGACAGGGACACCGGGGAGCTGTTTTTT. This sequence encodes CATSQNDRDTGELFF.

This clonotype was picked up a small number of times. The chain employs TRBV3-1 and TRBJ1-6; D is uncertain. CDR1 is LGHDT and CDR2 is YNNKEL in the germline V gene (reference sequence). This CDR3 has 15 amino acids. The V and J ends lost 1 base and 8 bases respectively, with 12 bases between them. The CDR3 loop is CASSQAFGADSPLHF. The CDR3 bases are TGTGCCAGCAGCCAAGCTTTTGGTGCGGATTCACCCCTCCACTTT.

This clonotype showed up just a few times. This CDR3 is CASSQGRPSYQPQHF. In DNA form, the CDR3 reads TGTGCCAGCAGTCAGGGCAGGCCCTCTTATCAGCCCCAGCATTTT. The rearrangement uses TRBV6-1 and TRBJ1-5; weak D call: TRBD1 (5 bases). The germline V gene encodes CDR1 MNHNS and CDR2 SASEGT. The CDR3 runs 15 residues. V lost 5 bases and J lost 5, with 16 bases in between.

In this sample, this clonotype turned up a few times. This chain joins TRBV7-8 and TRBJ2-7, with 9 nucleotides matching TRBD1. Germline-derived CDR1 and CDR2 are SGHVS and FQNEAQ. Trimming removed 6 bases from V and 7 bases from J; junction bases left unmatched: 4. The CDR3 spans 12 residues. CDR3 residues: CASSWTGEEQYF. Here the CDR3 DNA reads TGTGCCAGCAGTTGGACAGGGGAAGAGCAGTACTTC. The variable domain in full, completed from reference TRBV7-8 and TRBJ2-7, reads GAGVSQSPRYKVAKRGQDVALRCDPISGHVSLFWYQQALGQGPEFLTYFQNEAQLDKSGLPSDRFFAERPEGSVSTLKIQRTQQEDSAVYLCASSWTGEEQYFGPGTRLTVT.

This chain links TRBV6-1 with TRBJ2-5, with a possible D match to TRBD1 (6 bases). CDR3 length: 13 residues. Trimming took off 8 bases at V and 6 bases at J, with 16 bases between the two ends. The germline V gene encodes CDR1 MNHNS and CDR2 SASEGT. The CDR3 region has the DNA TGTGCCAGCGGGACACCCACAGCGAAGACCCAGTACTTC. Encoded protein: CASGTPTAKTQYF.

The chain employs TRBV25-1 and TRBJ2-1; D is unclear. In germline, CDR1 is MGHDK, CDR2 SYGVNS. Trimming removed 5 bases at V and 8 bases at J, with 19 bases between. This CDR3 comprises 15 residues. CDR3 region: CASSRRLSGGDEQFF. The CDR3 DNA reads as TGTGCCAGCAGTAGACGATTGTCGGGTGGGGATGAGCAGTTCTTC.

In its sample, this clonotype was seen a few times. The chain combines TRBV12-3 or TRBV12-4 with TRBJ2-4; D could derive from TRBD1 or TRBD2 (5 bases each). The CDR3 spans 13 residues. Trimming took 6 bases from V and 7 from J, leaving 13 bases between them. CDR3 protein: CASSRWDGNIQYF. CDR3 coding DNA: TGTGCCAGCAGCCGTTGGGACGGCAACATTCAGTACTTC.

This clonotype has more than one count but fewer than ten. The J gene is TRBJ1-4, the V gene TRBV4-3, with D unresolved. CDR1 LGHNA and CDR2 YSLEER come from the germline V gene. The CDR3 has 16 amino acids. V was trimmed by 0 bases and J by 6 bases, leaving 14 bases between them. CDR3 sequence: CASSQDSRGVDEKLFF. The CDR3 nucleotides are TGCGCCAGCAGCCAAGATAGCCGAGGAGTGGATGAAAAACTGTTTTTT.

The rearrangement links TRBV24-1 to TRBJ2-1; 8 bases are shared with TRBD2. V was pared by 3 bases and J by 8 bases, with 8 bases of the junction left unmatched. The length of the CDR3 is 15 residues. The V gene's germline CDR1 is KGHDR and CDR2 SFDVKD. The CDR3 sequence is CATSDVAGGSDEQFF. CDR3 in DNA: TGTGCCACCAGTGATGTTGCGGGAGGTTCAGATGAGCAGTTCTTC.

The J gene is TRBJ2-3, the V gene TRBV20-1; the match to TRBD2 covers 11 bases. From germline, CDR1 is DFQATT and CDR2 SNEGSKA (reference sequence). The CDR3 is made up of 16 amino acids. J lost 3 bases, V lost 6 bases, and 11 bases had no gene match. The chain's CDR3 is CSAQSVAGGRTDTQYF. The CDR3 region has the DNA TGCAGTGCCCAATCTGTAGCGGGAGGGAGAACAGATACGCAGTATTTT.

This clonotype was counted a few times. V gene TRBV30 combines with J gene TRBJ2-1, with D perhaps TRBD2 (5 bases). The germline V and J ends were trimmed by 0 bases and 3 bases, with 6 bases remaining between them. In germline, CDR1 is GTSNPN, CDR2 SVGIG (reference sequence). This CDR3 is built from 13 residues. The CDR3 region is CAWSVGSYNEQFF. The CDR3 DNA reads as TGTGCCTGGAGTGTGGGGAGCTACAATGAGCAGTTCTTC.

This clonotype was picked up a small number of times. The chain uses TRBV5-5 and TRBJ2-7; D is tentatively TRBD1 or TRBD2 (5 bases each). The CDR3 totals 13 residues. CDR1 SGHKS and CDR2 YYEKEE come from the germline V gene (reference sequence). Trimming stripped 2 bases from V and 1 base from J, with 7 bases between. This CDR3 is CASSFEGSYEQYF. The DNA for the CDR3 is TGTGCCAGCAGCTTTGAGGGGTCCTACGAGCAGTACTTC.

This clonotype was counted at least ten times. The CDR3 loop is CSVRLAPGQFF. The CDR3, as DNA: TGCAGCGTGCGACTAGCCCCGGGTCAGTTCTTC. The chain couples TRBV29-1 to TRBJ2-1, with 7 bases identical to TRBD2. The CDR3 loop spans 11 amino acids. Germline CDR1 reads SQVTM; CDR2 reads ANQGSEA. V shed 6 bases, J shed 13 bases, and the junction held 9 bases outside the gene matches.

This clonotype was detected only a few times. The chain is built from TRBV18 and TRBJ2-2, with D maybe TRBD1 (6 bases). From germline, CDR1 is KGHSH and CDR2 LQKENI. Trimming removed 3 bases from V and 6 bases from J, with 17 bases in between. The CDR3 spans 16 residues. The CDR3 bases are TGTGCCAGCTCACCGAGGGGCCAGGGGAGCGCCGGGGAGCTGTTTTTT. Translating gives CASSPRGQGSAGELFF.

The CDR3 spells CASSRIGIYEQYF. The CDR3 DNA follows: TGTGCCAGCAGCCGAATAGGGATCTACGAGCAGTACTTC. V usage is TRBV7-2 and J usage is TRBJ2-7; D is unclear. Looked up from germline, CDR1 is SGHTA and CDR2 is FQGNSA. The CDR3 extends over 13 amino acids. V shed 5 bases and J shed 3 bases, with 11 bases lying between them.

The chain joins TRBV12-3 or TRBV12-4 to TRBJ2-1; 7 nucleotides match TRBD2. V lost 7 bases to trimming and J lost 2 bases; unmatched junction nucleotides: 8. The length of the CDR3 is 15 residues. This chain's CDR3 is CASKMTGRTYNEQFF. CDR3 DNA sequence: TGTGCCAGCAAAATGACCGGGAGGACCTACAATGAGCAGTTCTTC.

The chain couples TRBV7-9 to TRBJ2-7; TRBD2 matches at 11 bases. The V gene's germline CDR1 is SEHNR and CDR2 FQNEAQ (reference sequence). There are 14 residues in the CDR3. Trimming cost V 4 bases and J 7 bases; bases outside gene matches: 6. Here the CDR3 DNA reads TGTGCCAGCAGCTCTACCTGGACTAGCGGGGAGCAGTACTTC. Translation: CASSSTWTSGEQYF.